The rows below give T cell receptor beta chains drawn from one sample of a study of cytomegalovirus exposure and HLA in healthy donors. The method was immunoSEQ multiplex PCR; TCRdb's version includes in-frame clones alone and lacks a portion of them. This specimen shows about 160,000 clones; the ten leading clones hold over 1%. Sequencing was carried out using PBMCs. The receptors come from a woman aged 60-75 years in good health and CMV-seronegative. CDR3s include the opening cysteine and the closing phenylalanine or tryptophan.

v_call | cdr3_aa
TRBV7-3 | CASSSLKNDRTGSGANVLTF
TRBV30 | CAWSVQPHEQFF
TRBV7-3 | CASSRGQEETQYF
TRBV5-4 | CASSLGSGPYNEQFF
TRBV11-2 | CASSFQRGWGGTYEQYF
TRBV5-1 | CASSFLRAVNTEAFF
TRBV5-6 | CASSPPGGNLNSPLHF
TRBV7-2 | CASSRLTSGGAPGELFF
TRBV2 | CASSRQGARGNQPQHF
TRBV11-1 | CASRLDRNSPLHF
TRBV10-3 | CAISGTGTSGRALDEQYF
TRBV7-2 | CASSSSYYEQYF
TRBV6-6 | CASSSAGERPYNEQFF
TRBV7-9 | CASSEGQGDLSHGYTF
TRBV7-2 | CASSPKGERTQYF
TRBV5-1 | CASSLGPNPGDTQYF
TRBV27 | CASSPPIRGGGEQYF
TRBV5-1 | CASSLQEAMEQYF
TRBV6-6 | CASSYSWGDNTEAFF
TRBV5-1 | CASSLDYHAGVYEQYF
TRBV6-1 | CASKRQGREKLFF
TRBV4-1 | CASSPGLAGGPLNTGELFF
TRBV4-1 | CASSRQSQGTEAFF
TRBV9 | CASSTGTARLYEQYF
TRBV7-9 | CASTNLGTDDGYTF
TRBV9 | CASSPRGGRADNEQFF
TRBV2 | CASLVGADTQYF
TRBV5-1 | CASSARENYNEQFF
TRBV29-1 | CSVGATRDEQYF
TRBV9 | CASSTTGRGMEQYF
TRBV18 | CASSPSGAKNIQYF
TRBV18 | CASSPGRGTYGYTF
TRBV2 | CASSDGYQPQHF
TRBV5-1 | CASSRGQGDGYGYTF
TRBV7-9 | CASSIQGYEQYF
TRBV7-9 | CASSLEGRGRTAFF
TRBV19 | CASRSRDRVNYGYTF
TRBV10-3 | CAIAAGQGAAGELFF
TRBV4-3 | CASSQGSQGSEAKNIQYF
TRBV4-3 | CASSHKGQGVYEQYF
TRBV5-4 | CASSSPGGPSTDTQYF
TRBV11-2 | CASSNLRQGAGYEQYF
TRBV7-2 | CASSPGLLNEQFF